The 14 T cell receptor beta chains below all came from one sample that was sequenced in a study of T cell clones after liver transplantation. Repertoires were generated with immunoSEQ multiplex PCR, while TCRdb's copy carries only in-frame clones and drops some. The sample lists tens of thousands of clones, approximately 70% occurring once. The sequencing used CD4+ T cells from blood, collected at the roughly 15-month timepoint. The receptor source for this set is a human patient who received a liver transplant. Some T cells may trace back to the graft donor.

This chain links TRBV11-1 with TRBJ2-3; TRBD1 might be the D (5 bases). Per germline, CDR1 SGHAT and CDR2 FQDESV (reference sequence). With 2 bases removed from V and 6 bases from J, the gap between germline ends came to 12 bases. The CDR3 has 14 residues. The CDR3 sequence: CASSLRQKGDTQYF. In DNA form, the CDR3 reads TGTGCCAGCAGCTTAAGACAGAAGGGGGATACGCAGTATTTT.

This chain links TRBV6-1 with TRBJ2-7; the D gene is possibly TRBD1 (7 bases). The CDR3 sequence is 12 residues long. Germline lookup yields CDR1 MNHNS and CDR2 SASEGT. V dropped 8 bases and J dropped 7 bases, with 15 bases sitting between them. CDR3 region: CASGKGAGEQYF. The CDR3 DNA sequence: TGTGCCAGCGGTAAGGGGGCGGGAGAGCAGTACTTC.

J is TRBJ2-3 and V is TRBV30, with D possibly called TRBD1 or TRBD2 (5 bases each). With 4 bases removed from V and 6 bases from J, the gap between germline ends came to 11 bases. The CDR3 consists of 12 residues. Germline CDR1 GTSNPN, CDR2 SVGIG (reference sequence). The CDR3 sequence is CAWTPGTDTQYF. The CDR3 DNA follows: TGTGCCTGGACCCCAGGGACCGATACGCAGTATTTT.

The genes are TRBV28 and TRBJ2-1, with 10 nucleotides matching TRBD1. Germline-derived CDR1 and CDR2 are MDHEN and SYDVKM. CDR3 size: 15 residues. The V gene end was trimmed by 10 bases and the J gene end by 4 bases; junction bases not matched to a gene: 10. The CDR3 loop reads CAISSGGQGYNEQFF. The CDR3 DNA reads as TGTGCCATTTCTTCGGGGGGACAGGGGTACAATGAGCAGTTCTTC.

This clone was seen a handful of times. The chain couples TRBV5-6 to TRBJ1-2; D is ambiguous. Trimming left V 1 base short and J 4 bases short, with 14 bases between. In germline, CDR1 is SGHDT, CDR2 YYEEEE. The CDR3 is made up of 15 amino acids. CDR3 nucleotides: TGTGCCAGCAGCTTGATGGGCACAGTAGCCTATGGCTACACCTTC. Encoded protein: CASSLMGTVAYGYTF. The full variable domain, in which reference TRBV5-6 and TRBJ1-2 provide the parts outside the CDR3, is DAGVTQSPTHLIKTRGQQVTLRCSPKSGHDTVSWYQQALGQGPQFIFQYYEEEERQRGNFPDRFSGHQFPNYSSELNVNALLLGDSALYLCASSLMGTVAYGYTFGSGTRLTVV.

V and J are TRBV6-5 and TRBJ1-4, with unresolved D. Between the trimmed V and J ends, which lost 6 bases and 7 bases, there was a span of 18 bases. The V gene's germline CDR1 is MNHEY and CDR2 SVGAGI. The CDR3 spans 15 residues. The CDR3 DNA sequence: TGTGCCAGCAGGTCCCCGGCAGGAGGTGGTGAAAAACTGTTTTTT. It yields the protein CASRSPAGGGEKLFF.

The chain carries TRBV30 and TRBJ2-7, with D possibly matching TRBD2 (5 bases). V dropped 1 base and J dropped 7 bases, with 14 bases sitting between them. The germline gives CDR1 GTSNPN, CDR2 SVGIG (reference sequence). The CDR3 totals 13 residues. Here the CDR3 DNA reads TGTGCCTGGAGTGGCGGGCCGAATCAGGAGCAGTACGTC. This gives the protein CAWSGGPNQEQYV.

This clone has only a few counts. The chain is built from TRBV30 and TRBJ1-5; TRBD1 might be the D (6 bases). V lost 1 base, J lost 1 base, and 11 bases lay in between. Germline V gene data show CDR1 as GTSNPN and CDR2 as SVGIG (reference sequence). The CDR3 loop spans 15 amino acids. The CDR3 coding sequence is TGTGCCTGGAGTGGGGGGGCAGGGAGCAATCAGCCCCAGCATTTT. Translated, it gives CAWSGGAGSNQPQHF.

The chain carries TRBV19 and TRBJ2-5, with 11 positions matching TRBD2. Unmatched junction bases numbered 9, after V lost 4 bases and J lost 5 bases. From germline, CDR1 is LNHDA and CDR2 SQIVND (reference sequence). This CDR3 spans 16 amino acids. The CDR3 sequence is CASSTPSGGLGETQYF. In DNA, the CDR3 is TGTGCCAGTAGTACCCCTAGCGGGGGGCTGGGTGAGACCCAGTACTTC.

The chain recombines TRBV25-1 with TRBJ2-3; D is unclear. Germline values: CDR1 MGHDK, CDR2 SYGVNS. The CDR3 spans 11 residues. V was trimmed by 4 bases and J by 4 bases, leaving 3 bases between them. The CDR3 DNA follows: TGTGCCAGCAGTGGTGCAGATACGCAGTATTTT. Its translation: CASSGADTQYF.

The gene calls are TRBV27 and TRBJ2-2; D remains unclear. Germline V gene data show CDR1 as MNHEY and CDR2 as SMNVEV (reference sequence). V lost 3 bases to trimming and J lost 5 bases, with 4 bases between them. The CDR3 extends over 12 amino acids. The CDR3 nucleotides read TGTGCCAGCAGTTTGATGACCGGGGAGCTGTTTTTT. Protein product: CASSLMTGELFF.

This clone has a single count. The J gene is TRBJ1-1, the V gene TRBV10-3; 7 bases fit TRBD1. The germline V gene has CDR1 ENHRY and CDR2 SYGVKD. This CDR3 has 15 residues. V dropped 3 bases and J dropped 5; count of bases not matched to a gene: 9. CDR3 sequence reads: CAISDSRQGGTEAFF. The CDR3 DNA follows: TGTGCCATCAGTGATTCCCGACAGGGAGGGACTGAAGCTTTCTTT.

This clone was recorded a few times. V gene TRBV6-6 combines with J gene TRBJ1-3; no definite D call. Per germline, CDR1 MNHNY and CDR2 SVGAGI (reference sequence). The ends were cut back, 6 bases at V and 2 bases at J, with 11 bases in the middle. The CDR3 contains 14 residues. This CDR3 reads CASSLDNPGNTIYF. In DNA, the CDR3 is TGTGCCAGCAGCCTCGACAATCCTGGAAACACCATATATTTT.

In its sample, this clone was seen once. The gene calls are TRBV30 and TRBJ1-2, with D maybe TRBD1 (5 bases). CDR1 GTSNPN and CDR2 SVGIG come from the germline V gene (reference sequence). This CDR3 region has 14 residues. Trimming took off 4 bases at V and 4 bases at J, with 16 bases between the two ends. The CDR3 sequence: CAWTGTLGGYGYTF. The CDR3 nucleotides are TGTGCCTGGACCGGGACCCTTGGTGGCTATGGCTACACCTTC.